This T cell receptor beta chain appears in the sequencing data of a study of a mutant IDH1 vaccine in newly diagnosed glioma. Study details: Treated patients showed a male proportion of approximately 62%, a female proportion of about 38%, and a mean age of around 39 years. Earlier therapy was either radiotherapy, temozolomide, or both, and most got both.

Only in-frame clones appear in the TCRdb table, and some are missing; sequencing was by immunoSEQ multiplex PCR. The table shows about 94,000 clones, with approximately 89% occurring only once. Regarding time point: week 47, end of study. Vaccination used 300 ug of mutant IDH1 20-mer peptide per dose, with topical imiquimod. New WHO grade 3 or 4 IDH1-mutant, ATRX-lost astrocytomas were present in all donors. Broader study findings: Of all patients, 85% to 95% showed vaccine-induced immune responses.

The table lists this clone with a few counts. Its target is unknown. Trimming removed 0 bases from V and 6 bases from J, with 12 bases in between. The CDR3 contains 14 residues. From germline, CDR1 is SGDLS and CDR2 YYNGEE. The TCR comes from a woman aged 45-65 years with glioma. The chain recombines TRBV9 with TRBJ1-1, with a weak D call TRBD1 (5 bases). The sequences come from PBMCs, collected from a glioma patient whose treatment included an IDH1 peptide vaccine. The DNA for the CDR3 is TGTGCCAGCAGCGTAGCGGAGACAGAAGCTGAAGCTTTCTTT. Translated, it gives CASSVAETEAEAFF.